The 3 T cell receptor beta chains in this list originate from one sample, sequenced in a study of CD8 T cells in ankylosing spondylitis. TCRdb reprocessed the 5' RACE reads via MiXCR and lists one record per CDR3 protein. The table lists 90,000 to 120,000 distinct CDR3 sequences, around 24% of them singletons, with approximately 13% in the top ten. Sequenced material: synovial fluid, either unsorted or a sorted T cell fraction (not recorded which). The source is a male donor with ankylosing spondylitis.

This clonotype was picked up a small number of times. This chain joins TRBV20-1 and TRBJ1-1; TRBD1 matches 7 bases. The V gene end was trimmed by 1 base and the J gene end by 5 bases; junction bases not matched to a gene: 7. The CDR3 covers 14 residues. Germline CDR1 DFQATT, CDR2 SNEGSKA (reference sequence). The DNA for the CDR3 is TGCAGTGCTAGAGCGACAGGGCGATGGACTGAAGCTTTCTTT. It is translated as CSARATGRWTEAFF.

The rearrangement joins TRBV10-1 to TRBJ1-1; maybe TRBD1 (6 bases). This CDR3 is 13 amino acids long. Trimming took off 0 bases at V and 12 bases at J, with 14 bases between the two ends. Looked up from germline, CDR1 is WNHNN and CDR2 is SYGVQD (reference sequence). Here the CDR3 reads CASSESGGLATFF. For the CDR3, the DNA is TGCGCCAGCAGTGAGTCGGGGGGCCTGGCAACTTTCTTT.

This clonotype was counted only a few times. This chain connects TRBV10-3 to TRBJ2-1; a weak D match, TRBD2 (6 bases). This CDR3 has 15 residues. Trimming left V 4 bases short and J 4 bases short, with 14 bases between. CDR1 and CDR2 (germline): ENHRY, SYGVKD. In DNA form, the CDR3 reads TGTGCCATCAGTGCGGACGGGAGCGAGTACAATGAGCAGTTCTTC. Its protein product is CAISADGSEYNEQFF.